The clone carrying this TCR beta chain has more than one count but fewer than ten. Its specificity is not known. The germline V gene has CDR1 LGHNA and CDR2 YSLEER. This CDR3 has 14 residues. V was trimmed by 0 bases and J by 7 bases, leaving 10 bases between them. 5'-RACE, quantitative and with molecular barcodes, yielded the TCR beta libraries. MiXCR, run by TCRdb on the 5' RACE reads, gives a single entry per CDR3 protein. The data show roughly 180,000 distinct CDR3 sequences, around 10% seen once. The data were taken from a study of CD8 T cells in ankylosing spondylitis. Study results and limitations: Blood of patients with ankylosing spondylitis appeared to be characterized by a TCR beta motif of eight highly homologous variants.

V and J are TRBV4-3 and TRBJ1-5; TRBD1 is a possible D gene (6 bases). Sequencing was performed on blood, either unsorted or a sorted T cell fraction (not recorded which). This sequence originates from a male donor with ankylosing spondylitis or in good health (not recorded which). The chain's CDR3 is CASSQDGRGQPQHF. For the CDR3, the DNA is TGCGCCAGCAGCCAAGACGGCAGGGGACAGCCCCAGCATTTT.